This entry lists 24 T cell receptor beta chains sequenced from one sample in a study of early T cells in non-severe SARS-CoV-2 infection. Each CDR3 protein is one row after TCRdb ran MiXCR on the 5' RACE reads. The sample consists of about 70,000 distinct CDR3 sequences, approximately 14% of them appearing once. The material sequenced was whole blood, taken at baseline. The receptor source for this set is an adult who was a healthcare worker with PCR-confirmed SARS-CoV-2 infection or an uninfected control (not recorded which).

This clonotype was observed many times. This sequence joins TRBV2 and TRBJ2-2; D not resolved. Per the germline V gene, CDR1 is SNHLY and CDR2 is FYNNEI. CDR3 length: 11 residues. The V end was cut by 7 bases, the J end by 6 bases, with 6 bases between. The CDR3 reads CASTVSGELFF. As DNA, the CDR3 is TGTGCCAGCACGGTTTCCGGGGAGCTGTTTTTT.

J is TRBJ2-1 and V is TRBV28; maybe TRBD1 (6 bases). The V end lost 6 bases, the J end lost 4 bases, and 16 bases lay between the germline ends. The germline V gene encodes CDR1 MDHEN and CDR2 SYDVKM. The CDR3 consists of 15 residues. The CDR3 region is CASRDRGRGYNEQFF. The CDR3 DNA follows: TGTGCCAGCAGGGACCGGGGAAGGGGGTACAATGAGCAGTTCTTC.

The rearrangement uses TRBV9 and TRBJ2-3, with 12 bases identical to TRBD2. V trimming: 2 bases; J trimming: 0 bases; junction bases outside the gene matches: 1. CDR3 length equals 16 residues. Germline-derived CDR1 and CDR2 are SGDLS and YYNGEE. As DNA, the CDR3 is TGTGCCAGCAGCGTGGGGACTAGCGGGAGCACAGATACGCAGTATTTT. This sequence encodes CASSVGTSGSTDTQYF.

Worth noting for this clonotype: A much larger clone lies one base from this, so it may be a read error. The gene calls are TRBV28 and TRBJ2-7; 10 nucleotides agree with TRBD1. The ends lost 5 bases at V and 2 bases at J; junction bases unmatched: 3. The CDR3 totals 14 residues. Germline V gives CDR1 MDHEN, CDR2 SYDVKM. DNA of the CDR3: TGTGCCAGCAGTCGGACAGGGGGTACCTACGAGCAGTACTTC. Amino acids: CASSRTGGTYEQYF.

This clonotype was picked up many times. This chain links TRBV2 with TRBJ2-5; D is undetermined. CDR3 size: 14 residues. Germline CDR1 is SNHLY and CDR2 is FYNNEI. Trimming pared 5 bases from V and 4 bases from J, leaving 14 bases between. For the CDR3, the DNA is TGTGCCAGCAGTCCCCCCAAATCACGAGAGACCCAGTACTTC. It encodes CASSPPKSRETQYF. Drawing the rest from reference TRBV2 and TRBJ2-5, the complete variable domain is EPEVTQTPSHQVTQMGQEVILRCVPISNHLYFYWYRQILGQKVEFLVSFYNNEISEKSEIFDDQFSVERPDGSNFTLKIRSTKLEDSAMYFCASSPPKSRETQYFGPGTRLLVL.

This clonotype came up a few times. The chain employs TRBV2 and TRBJ2-3; D may be TRBD2 (6 bases). Trimming shortened V by 3 bases and J by 5 bases, and 12 bases separated the two germline ends. The CDR3 length is 14 residues. Germline CDR1 is SNHLY and CDR2 is FYNNEI. The CDR3 DNA follows: TGTGCCAGCAGTGACGGGAGAGCTGGAGATACGCAGTATTTT. Translating gives CASSDGRAGDTQYF.

This clonotype was seen a handful of times. The rearrangement uses TRBV19 and TRBJ1-2; the D gene is possibly TRBD1 (5 bases). The CDR3 contains 14 residues. CDR1 and CDR2 from the germline V gene are LNHDA and SQIVND (reference sequence). The ends were cut back, 4 bases at V and 4 bases at J, with 13 bases in the middle. CDR3 DNA sequence: TGTGCCAGTAGTACCGGGACGCTACTCTATGGCTACACCTTC. Amino acid sequence: CASSTGTLLYGYTF. Full variable domain (remainder filled in from reference TRBV19 and TRBJ1-2): DGGITQSPKYLFRKEGQNVTLSCEQNLNHDAMYWYRQDPGQGLRLIYYSQIVNDFQKGDIAEGYSVSREKKESFPLTVTSAQKNPTAFYLCASSTGTLLYGYTFGSGTRLTVV.

For the CDR3, the DNA is TGCAGCGGAGGTGGGAGGGCCATCGGGGAGCTGTTTTTT. Protein: CSGGGRAIGELFF. The chain employs TRBV29-1 and TRBJ2-2; 7 bases are a match to TRBD2. Germline CDR1 is SQVTM and CDR2 is ANQGSEA. V dropped 7 bases and J dropped 7; count of bases not matched to a gene: 9. This CDR3 region has 13 residues.

The chain couples TRBV28 to TRBJ1-2; D is unresolved. V dropped 4 bases and J dropped 7 bases, with 16 bases sitting between them. The length of the CDR3 is 14 residues. From germline, CDR1 is MDHEN and CDR2 SYDVKM. CDR3 sequence reads: CASSSRSGIAGYTF. Written as DNA, the CDR3 is TGTGCCAGCAGTTCGCGAAGCGGGATTGCTGGCTACACCTTC.

This clonotype was observed at least ten times. The chain couples TRBV27 to TRBJ2-3; D ambiguous. Germline CDR1 is MNHEY and CDR2 is SMNVEV (reference sequence). The CDR3 is 15 residues long. Trimming shortened V by 5 bases and J by 0 bases, and 12 bases separated the two germline ends. DNA for the CDR3: TGTGCCAGCAGTACGACCCTAAGGAGCACAGATACGCAGTATTTT. Translating gives CASSTTLRSTDTQYF.

The chain employs TRBV2 and TRBJ2-1; TRBD2 matches 15 bases. CDR3 length: 16 amino acids. Trimming removed 6 bases from V and 9 bases from J; junction bases left unmatched: 9. CDR1 SNHLY and CDR2 FYNNEI come from the germline V gene. CDR3 sequence reads: CASRAGLAGGPSEQFF. The DNA of the CDR3 is TGTGCCAGCAGAGCAGGACTAGCGGGAGGGCCCAGTGAGCAGTTCTTC.

This clonotype was seen at least ten times. The chain has TRBV18 and TRBJ1-1; 11 positions match TRBD1. Germline values: CDR1 KGHSH, CDR2 LQKENI. The V gene end was trimmed by 6 bases and the J gene end by 4 bases; junction bases not matched to a gene: 10. CDR3 length: 16 residues. CDR3 residues: CASSLRTGGSSTEAFF. As DNA, the CDR3 is TGTGCCAGCTCTCTACGGACAGGGGGCTCGAGCACTGAAGCTTTCTTT.

This rearrangement joins TRBV5-6 to TRBJ2-7; 11 nucleotides agree with TRBD2. CDR1 is SGHDT, CDR2 YYEEEE, per germline. The CDR3 consists of 16 residues. With V trimmed by 4 bases and J by 1 base, 7 bases remained unmatched. Written as DNA, the CDR3 is TGTGCCAGCAGCGAGGGACTAGCGGAGGGTTCCTACGAGCAGTACTTC. It codes for CASSEGLAEGSYEQYF.

This sequence joins TRBV7-2 and TRBJ2-1; D unclear. This CDR3 region has 13 residues. V lost 0 bases, J lost 7 bases, and 7 bases lay in between. CDR1 is SGHTA and CDR2 is FQGNSA in the germline V gene. The CDR3, as DNA: TGTGCCAGCAGCTTAGCAGGGTGGAATGAGCAGTTCTTC. Protein product: CASSLAGWNEQFF.

DNA of the CDR3: TGTGCCAGCTCACCTTCAGGGAGGTCTGGAAACACCATATATTTT. It specifies CASSPSGRSGNTIYF. The V call is TRBV18, the J call TRBJ1-3; TRBD1 might be the D (5 bases). CDR1 KGHSH and CDR2 LQKENI come from the germline V gene. The CDR3 extends over 15 amino acids. Trimming cost V 3 bases and J 1 base, with 10 bases left between them.

The gene calls are TRBV5-1 and TRBJ2-2; D may be TRBD1 (5 bases). This CDR3 contains 14 residues. CDR1 is SGHRS and CDR2 is YFSETQ in the germline V gene. V shed 7 bases and J shed 7 bases, with 17 bases lying between them. The CDR3 reads CASGRTGVGGELFF. CDR3 DNA: TGCGCCAGCGGCAGAACAGGAGTCGGCGGGGAGCTGTTTTTT.

The chain carries TRBV20-1 and TRBJ2-2; no clear D. Trimming removed 1 base at V and 8 bases at J, with 11 bases between. CDR3 length: 13 amino acids. Looked up from germline, CDR1 is DFQATT and CDR2 is SNEGSKA (reference sequence). This chain's CDR3 is CSARAPIRGELFF. Here the CDR3 DNA reads TGCAGTGCTAGAGCCCCTATCCGGGGGGAGCTGTTTTTT.

The gene calls are TRBV7-6 and TRBJ2-1; the D gene is possibly TRBD2 (5 bases). The CDR3 covers 13 residues. The ends were cut back, 0 bases at V and 8 bases at J, with 8 bases in the middle. The germline CDR1 and CDR2 sequences are SGHVS and FNYEAQ. The CDR3 spells CASSLARAHEQFF. CDR3 DNA sequence: TGTGCCAGCAGCTTAGCGAGGGCCCATGAGCAGTTCTTC.

Comments on this clonotype: This may be a read error, as it is one base from a much larger clone. The chain employs TRBV2 and TRBJ2-7; 10 bases match TRBD1. Germline V gene sequence: CDR1 SNHLY, CDR2 FYNNEI. Trimming cost V 7 bases and J 3 bases; bases outside gene matches: 6. The CDR3 contains 14 residues. The CDR3, as DNA: TGTGCCAGCAATCTGGACAGGGGGTACTACGAGCAGTACTTC. Translated: CASNLDRGYYEQYF.

The chain carries TRBV29-1 and TRBJ1-6; D is ambiguous. Germline V gene data show CDR1 as SQVTM and CDR2 as ANQGSEA. The CDR3 has 18 amino acids. V lost 0 bases to trimming and J lost 1 base, with 16 bases between them. In nucleotides, the CDR3 is TGCAGCGTTGAAGATAAAGGGTCTCAAAATTCCTATAATTCACCCCTCCACTTT. Its protein is CSVEDKGSQNSYNSPLHF.

This clonotype has ten or more counts. J is TRBJ2-6 and V is TRBV7-3; 8 bases map to TRBD1. CDR3 length: 16 amino acids. Trimming removed 0 bases from V and 2 bases from J; junction bases left unmatched: 0. Germline V CDR1 and CDR2: SGHTA, FQGTGA. The CDR3 DNA reads as TGTGCCAGCAGCTTAACGACAGGGGCTGGGGCCAACGTCCTGACTTTC. Translating gives CASSLTTGAGANVLTF.

This clonotype was observed a few times. This chain joins TRBV6-5 and TRBJ2-7; 12 nucleotides line up with TRBD2. Trimming cost V 9 bases and J 0 bases; bases outside gene matches: 3. The germline gives CDR1 MNHEY, CDR2 SVGAGI. The CDR3 totals 14 residues. This chain's CDR3 is CASTSGGSSYEQYF. Here the CDR3 DNA reads TGTGCCAGTACTAGCGGGGGGAGCTCCTACGAGCAGTACTTC.

J is TRBJ2-1 and V is TRBV28; D is unresolved. This CDR3 contains 16 residues. Germline CDR1 reads MDHEN; CDR2 reads SYDVKM. V lost 6 bases, J lost 0 bases, and 15 bases lay in between. In DNA, the CDR3 is TGTGCCAGCAGCTCTAAGGCCCACAACTCCTACAATGAGCAGTTCTTC. This codes for CASSSKAHNSYNEQFF.

The chain has TRBV20-1 and TRBJ2-3, with D unresolved. CDR1 and CDR2 (germline): DFQATT, SNEGSKA (reference sequence). Trimming cost V 8 bases and J 4 bases, with 4 bases left between them. This CDR3 spans 9 amino acids. CDR3 residues: CSTPDTQYF. CDR3 DNA sequence: TGCAGTACCCCAGATACGCAGTATTTT.